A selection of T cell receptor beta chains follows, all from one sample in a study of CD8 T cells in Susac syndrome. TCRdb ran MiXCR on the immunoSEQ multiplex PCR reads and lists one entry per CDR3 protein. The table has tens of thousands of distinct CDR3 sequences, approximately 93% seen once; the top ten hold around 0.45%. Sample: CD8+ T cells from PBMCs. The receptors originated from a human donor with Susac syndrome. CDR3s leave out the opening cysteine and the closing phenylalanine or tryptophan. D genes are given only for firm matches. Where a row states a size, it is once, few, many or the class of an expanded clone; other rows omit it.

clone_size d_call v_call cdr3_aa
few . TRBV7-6 ASSKGVNTEAF
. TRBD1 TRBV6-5 ASSSGGEQF
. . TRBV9 ASSVADWETQY
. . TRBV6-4 ASSETRGQTQY
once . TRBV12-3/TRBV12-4 ASSLARRQSYEQY
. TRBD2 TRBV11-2 ASSPSGTSGRNTGELF
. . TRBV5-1 ASSPEGSMNTEAF
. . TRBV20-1 SARDGPRGGSYEQY
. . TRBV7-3 ASSPLDSSNTEAF
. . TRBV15 ATSRDYSTEAF
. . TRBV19 ASMTFKGLTNTGELF
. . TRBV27 ASSWGGEAF
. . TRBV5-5 ASSFRQETTNEKLF
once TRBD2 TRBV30 AWSGLAGYNEQF
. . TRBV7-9 ASSLDGGTYEQY
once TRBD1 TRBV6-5 ASSFTPGTGPQETQY
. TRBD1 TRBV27 ASSLFTGVGYT
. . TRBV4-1 ASSQQQGSQPQH
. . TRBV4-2 ASSHGELDEQY
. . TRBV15 ATSRSQGNEKLF
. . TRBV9 ASSVAGELVPDEQF
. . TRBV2 ASKTAEQY
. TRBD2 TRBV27 ATTLAGGTSYNEQF
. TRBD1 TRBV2 ASRAGTGGAYEQY
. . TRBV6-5 ASSHQENTEAF
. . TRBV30 AWGDNARDDYGYT
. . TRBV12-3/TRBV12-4 ASKFFGGDEKLF
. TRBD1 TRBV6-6 ASRESTGPDTQY
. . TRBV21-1 ASSLRKSYEQY
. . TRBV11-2 ASSLMEADSTTQPYEQY
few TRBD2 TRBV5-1 ASSLGASGNEQF
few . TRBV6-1 ASIFGTEAF
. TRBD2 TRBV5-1 ASSFIPGLANEQF
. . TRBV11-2 ASSSSAFYEQY
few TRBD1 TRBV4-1 ASSPGQGAFYGYT
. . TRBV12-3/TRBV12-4 ASETGFSGNTIY
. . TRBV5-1 ASSANGGSLYGYT
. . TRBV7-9 ASSSFGIPSGNTIY
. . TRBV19 ASSIDLFGGNGYT
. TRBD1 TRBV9 ASSVEAGGVSVGDKNIQY
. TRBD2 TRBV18 ASSPTLAGEEQY
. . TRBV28 ASSPTGTINYEQY
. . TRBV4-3 ASSQEAGPSTDTQY
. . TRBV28 ASSVGRNGYT
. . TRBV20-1 SARGGGQPQH
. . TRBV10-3 AITEGPLGGYT
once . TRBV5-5 ASSLGARTEAF
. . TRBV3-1 ASSQDRVSGSYEQY
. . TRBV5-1 ASSLSHLGGFGEQY
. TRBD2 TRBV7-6 ASSRFGGLAIVTDTQY
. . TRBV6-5 ASSYLGDGSSYNEQF
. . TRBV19 ASTLYGANSNQPQH
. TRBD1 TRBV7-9 ASSDRDRVLSTEAF
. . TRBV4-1 ASSLLQGFETQY
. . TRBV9 ASSVADGYEQY